The next 24 T cell receptor beta chains were all read from a single sample in a study of blood T cell repertoires in COVID-19. Repertoires were generated with immunoSEQ multiplex PCR, while TCRdb's copy carries only in-frame clones and drops some. The sample records 250,000 to 350,000 clones, 80% to 90% being singletons. Sequenced sample: peripheral blood. The receptors derive from a young man with acute or convalescent COVID-19.

This clone has only a few counts. The chain links TRBV29-1 to TRBJ1-2; 8 nucleotides line up with TRBD1. The CDR3 covers 14 residues. Germline CDR1 SQVTM, CDR2 ANQGSEA. Trimming at V came to 6 bases and at J to 3 bases, leaving 9 bases not matched to a gene. Written as DNA, the CDR3 is TGCAGCGTAAGCTCCGGGACAGGCTACTATGGCTACACCTTC. Its protein is CSVSSGTGYYGYTF. The full variable domain, completed using reference TRBV29-1 and TRBJ1-2, is SAVISQKPSRDICQRGTSLTIQCQVDSQVTMMFWYRQQPGQSLTLIATANQGSEATYESGFVIDKFPISRPNLTFSTLTVSNMSPEDSSIYLCSVSSGTGYYGYTFGSGTRLTVV.

This clone has more than one count but fewer than ten. It is unclear where the CDR3 begins or ends on the DNA, so no DNA is shown, and the CDR3 is as TCRdb lists it. This chain connects TRBV19 to TRBJ1-5; the D call in the table, TRBD1, was not verified against the DNA. CDR1 is LNHDA, CDR2 SQIVND, per germline (reference sequence). With termini counted, the CDR3 has 14 amino acids. The CDR3 sequence: CASTSGQNYQPQHF.

The rearrangement links TRBV11-1 to TRBJ2-7; TRBD1 matches at 9 bases. Trimming at V came to 4 bases and at J to 2 bases, leaving 6 bases not matched to a gene. CDR3 length: 15 amino acids. CDR1 and CDR2 from the germline V gene are SGHAT and FQDESV (reference sequence). CDR3 sequence (DNA): TGTGCCAGCAGCTACAGGGGGCAGGGGACCTACGAGCAGTACTTC. Amino acid sequence: CASSYRGQGTYEQYF.

This clone was observed once. The chain recombines TRBV19 with TRBJ2-1; possibly TRBD2 for D (5 bases). The length of the CDR3 is 15 residues. The V end was cut by 1 base, the J end by 13 bases, with 20 bases between. Germline V gene sequence: CDR1 LNHDA, CDR2 SQIVND (reference sequence). The CDR3 sequence: CASSIGRTAHPSQFF. CDR3 DNA sequence: TGTGCCAGTAGTATAGGGAGGACGGCACATCCATCCCAGTTCTTC.

This chain links TRBV19 with TRBJ1-1; D might be TRBD1 (6 bases). Germline loops: CDR1 LNHDA, CDR2 SQIVND (reference sequence). Trimming removed 0 bases at V and 10 bases at J, with 12 bases between. The CDR3 contains 13 residues. CDR3 in DNA: TGTGCCAGTAGTATAGAGGGGGCAGTTCGAGCTTTCTTT. This gives the protein CASSIEGAVRAFF.

This rearrangement joins TRBV9 to TRBJ1-6, with a possible D match to TRBD1 (6 bases). CDR1 SGDLS and CDR2 YYNGEE come from the germline V gene. This CDR3 spans 15 amino acids. The V end was cut by 3 bases, the J end by 9 bases, with 16 bases between. CDR3 DNA: TGTGCCAGCAGCGAGCTAACAGGGCTGGGTTCACCCCTCCACTTT. Translating it yields CASSELTGLGSPLHF.

This rearrangement joins TRBV25-1 to TRBJ1-6; tentative D call: TRBD1 (5 bases). The CDR3 is made up of 15 amino acids. Germline CDR1 and CDR2: MGHDK and SYGVNS. Trimming pared 2 bases from V and 7 bases from J, leaving 12 bases between. CDR3 in DNA: TGTGCCAGCAGTGAACGGGGGGAGGGAAATTCACCCCTCCACTTT. It codes for CASSERGEGNSPLHF.

The chain combines TRBV19 with TRBJ1-5; D is unclear. The ends were cut back, 5 bases at V and 5 bases at J, with 10 bases in the middle. CDR1 is LNHDA, CDR2 SQIVND, per germline (reference sequence). This CDR3 region has 13 residues. The CDR3 nucleotides read TGTGCCAGTAGTCAAAACTCGGATCAGCCCCAGCATTTT. The encoded protein is CASSQNSDQPQHF.

V usage is TRBV12-5 and J usage is TRBJ1-1; possibly TRBD1 for D (5 bases). Germline loops: CDR1 LGHNT, CDR2 FRNRAP. Trimming took 4 bases from V and 1 from J, leaving 13 bases between them. The CDR3 is 15 residues long. CDR3 bases: TGTGCTAGTGGTTCGTCGGACATCCCGAACACTGAAGCTTTCTTT. It translates to CASGSSDIPNTEAFF.

The chain carries TRBV6-5 and TRBJ1-5, with D possibly matching TRBD1 (6 bases). The ends were cut back, 9 bases at V and 4 bases at J, with 16 bases in the middle. CDR1 and CDR2 from the germline V gene are MNHEY and SVGAGI. The CDR3 extends over 14 amino acids. This CDR3 is CASLKDRLNQPQHF. As DNA, the CDR3 is TGTGCCAGTTTAAAAGACAGGCTAAATCAGCCCCAGCATTTT.

V usage is TRBV7-8 and J usage is TRBJ1-5; tentatively, D is TRBD1 (5 bases). V lost 0 bases, J lost 7 bases, and 10 bases lay in between. CDR1 is SGHVS and CDR2 is FQNEAQ in the germline V gene. CDR3 length: 14 residues. This chain's CDR3 is CASSLAGVGQPQHF. CDR3 DNA: TGTGCCAGCAGCTTAGCAGGGGTCGGGCAGCCCCAGCATTTT.

The chain uses TRBV7-2 and TRBJ2-5, with D unclear. The CDR3 is 14 residues long. Germline-derived CDR1 and CDR2 are SGHTA and FQGNSA. The V end lost 4 bases, the J end lost 2 bases, and 11 bases lay between the germline ends. The DNA of the CDR3 is TGTGCCAGCAGCTCTAGTGGGTATCAAGAGACCCAGTACTTC. It specifies CASSSSGYQETQYF.

As concerns this clone: Other nucleotide sequences from this sample produce the same CDR3. V gene TRBV19 combines with J gene TRBJ1-2; 8 bases align to TRBD1. This CDR3 has 13 amino acids. V was clipped by 4 bases and J by 8 bases; unmatched bases: 6. CDR1 and CDR2 from the germline V gene are LNHDA and SQIVND (reference sequence). DNA of the CDR3: TGTGCCAGTAGTACCGGGACAGGTTACGGCTACACCTTC. Protein product: CASSTGTGYGYTF.

On this clone itself: This sample includes further DNA sequences coding for the same CDR3. This sequence joins TRBV28 and TRBJ2-7; possible D gene TRBD2, 6 bases. Trimming left V 6 bases short and J 3 bases short, with 6 bases between. CDR1 is MDHEN, CDR2 SYDVKM, per germline. The CDR3 runs 11 residues. The CDR3 DNA reads TGTGCCAGCAGGGGGGGCTACGAGCAGTACTTC. Translating gives CASRGGYEQYF. The entire variable domain, with the rest obtained from reference TRBV28 and TRBJ2-7, is as follows: DVKVTQSSRYLVKRTGEKVFLECVQDMDHENMFWYRQDPGLGLRLIYFSYDVKMKEKGDIPEGYSVSREKKERFSLILESASTNQTSMYLCASRGGYEQYFGPGTRLTVT.

Comment on this clone: At the DNA level, this CDR3 is encoded by other sequences in the same sample as well. The J gene is TRBJ1-2, the V gene TRBV28; tentatively, D is TRBD1 (5 bases). V lost 5 bases to trimming and J lost 4 bases, with 11 bases between them. Germline V gene lookup returns CDR1 MDHEN and CDR2 SYDVKM. This CDR3 comprises 13 residues. CDR3 DNA sequence: TGTGCCAGCAGTCTGACAGCAAGCTATGGCTACACCTTC. It translates to CASSLTASYGYTF.

This clone was recorded a few times. This chain connects TRBV28 to TRBJ1-2; a possible D gene is TRBD1 (6 bases). This CDR3 comprises 15 residues. Trimming stripped 5 bases from V and 7 bases from J, with 20 bases between. CDR1 and CDR2 (germline): MDHEN, SYDVKM. CDR3 DNA sequence: TGTGCCAGCAGTATAGGGGGGGGCTCATATGGTGGCTACACCTTC. Its translation: CASSIGGGSYGGYTF.

This rearrangement joins TRBV4-1 to TRBJ2-7, with a weak D call TRBD2 (5 bases). This CDR3 is 16 amino acids long. The V gene lost 1 base and the J gene lost 3 bases, with 16 bases spanning the gap. CDR1 is MGHRA and CDR2 is YSYEKL in the germline V gene. CDR3 coding DNA: TGCGCCAGCAGCCAAGCCCATGGCGGGTCAAACTACGAGCAGTACTTC. This gives the protein CASSQAHGGSNYEQYF.

The V and J genes are TRBV28 and TRBJ1-6; TRBD1 matches 7 bases. CDR1 and CDR2 (germline): MDHEN, SYDVKM. V gave up 7 bases and J gave up 7 bases; unmatched junction bases: 13. This CDR3 has 16 amino acids. This chain's CDR3 is CASTKGGGGINSPLHF. CDR3 bases: TGTGCCAGCACCAAAGGGGGCGGAGGGATCAATTCACCCCTCCACTTT. The full variable domain, in which reference TRBV28 and TRBJ1-6 provide the parts outside the CDR3, is DVKVTQSSRYLVKRTGEKVFLECVQDMDHENMFWYRQDPGLGLRLIYFSYDVKMKEKGDIPEGYSVSREKKERFSLILESASTNQTSMYLCASTKGGGGINSPLHFGNGTRLTVT.

The rearrangement uses TRBV18 and TRBJ1-1; possibly TRBD1 for D (6 bases). Germline loops: CDR1 KGHSH, CDR2 LQKENI. The CDR3 loop spans 15 amino acids. With 2 bases removed from V and 1 base from J, the gap between germline ends came to 11 bases. The CDR3 is CASSPDRTGNTEAFF. In nucleotides, the CDR3 is TGTGCCAGCTCACCAGACAGGACGGGGAACACTGAAGCTTTCTTT.

The genes are TRBV28 and TRBJ2-1, with D maybe TRBD2 (6 bases). The germline CDR1 and CDR2 sequences are MDHEN and SYDVKM. The CDR3 extends over 16 amino acids. V lost 8 bases, J lost 5 bases, and 22 bases lay in between. The CDR3, as DNA: TGTGCCAGCCATCCTATGAGGCGGGGCAGGGACAATGAGCAGTTCTTC. Amino acid sequence: CASHPMRRGRDNEQFF.

The V and J genes are TRBV3-1 (or the pseudogene TRBV3-2) and TRBJ1-2; tentative D call: TRBD1 (6 bases). V lost 0 bases and J lost 6, with 14 bases in between. This CDR3 region has 15 residues. In germline, CDR1 is LGHDT, CDR2 YNNKEL (reference sequence). DNA of the CDR3: TGTGCCAGCAGCCAAGATCCTACAGGGTGGAATGGCTACACCTTC. Its protein is CASSQDPTGWNGYTF.

CDR3 amino acids: CASSLAGAREKLFF. DNA for the CDR3: TGTGCCAGCAGCTTAGCAGGCGCCCGGGAAAAACTGTTTTTT. The V and J genes are TRBV11-2 and TRBJ1-4, with D unclear. V was shortened by 1 base and J by 8 bases, with 11 bases between the two germline ends. CDR1 and CDR2 (germline): SGHAT, FQNNGV. The CDR3 loop spans 14 amino acids.

The J gene is TRBJ2-3, the V gene TRBV7-9; possible D gene TRBD1, 6 bases. Germline V gene lookup returns CDR1 SEHNR and CDR2 FQNEAQ (reference sequence). The length of the CDR3 is 14 residues. V was trimmed by 3 bases and J by 4 bases, leaving 11 bases between them. The CDR3 nucleotides read TGTGCCAGCAGCTTGGAGGCAGGGGCAGATACGCAGTATTTT. Translated, it gives CASSLEAGADTQYF.

The gene calls are TRBV28 and TRBJ1-6, with a tentative D call TRBD1 (5 bases). The length of the CDR3 is 14 residues. Trimming took 5 bases from V and 10 from J, leaving 15 bases between them. Germline CDR1 is MDHEN and CDR2 is SYDVKM. The CDR3 spells CASSPQSGRSPLHF. The CDR3 DNA reads TGTGCCAGCAGTCCTCAGTCAGGGCGGTCACCCCTCCACTTT.